This TCR beta chain was observed in a study of Graves' ophthalmopathy and Graves' hyperthyroidism. This clonotype has ten or more counts. Its target is not known. V lost 6 bases, J lost 6 bases, and 24 bases lay in between. Germline values: CDR1 MNHEY, CDR2 SVGAGI. The CDR3 sequence is 17 residues long. Amplified material comprised TCR beta CDR3 regions derived from RNA transcripts. The first-round RT-PCR employed HTBI primers together with the Qiagen OneStep RT-PCR kit. A multiplex PCR was then performed as the second round. Each CDR3 protein gets one entry after TCRdb re-called the multiplex PCR reads with MiXCR. The table has roughly 230,000 distinct CDR3 sequences, under 25% seen once. Study-wide results and caveats: Progression of ophthalmopathy was predicted by the model with roughly 68% sensitivity and roughly 73% specificity. Most expanded clonotypes in thyroid above 0.001 frequency also showed up in blood.

Material: peripheral blood. The sequence came from a woman between 45 and 60 years old with Graves' ophthalmopathy. V is TRBV6-5 and J is TRBJ2-4, with D perhaps TRBD2 (5 bases). The CDR3 DNA is TGTGCCAGCAGCTACACACCTGGGGTAGGAGGCGTAAACATTCAGTACTTC. It is translated as CASSYTPGVGGVNIQYF.